Listed below are T cell receptor beta chains from one sample, sequenced in a study of T cells in localized non-small cell lung cancer. Clones were read by immunoSEQ multiplex PCR, and TCRdb kept only the in-frame ones, dropping some. The data hold about 74,000 clones, with 70% to 85% observed a single time. Sequencing was performed on peripheral blood, taken before any cancer treatment. These receptors originate from a female donor of 60 years or more with stage I lung adenocarcinoma. Both conserved end residues are part of each CDR3. D genes are given only for firm matches. Clone size is given for some rows only: seen once, a few or many times, or a class if the clone is expanded.

j_gene	abundance	d_gene	v_gene	len	CDR3nt	CDR3aa
TRBJ1-2	.	.	TRBV4-1	15	TGCGCCAGCAGCCAACTAGGACGTCCTGAGGGTGGCTACACCTTC	CASSQLGRPEGGYTF
TRBJ1-5	.	TRBD1	TRBV7-2	14	TGTGCCAGCAGCCTCGACAGGGGAAATCAGCCCCAGCATTTT	CASSLDRGNQPQHF
TRBJ2-3	.	.	TRBV7-2	16	TGTGCCAGCAGCCGCGATACTGGACTGGGCACAGATACGCAGTATTTT	CASSRDTGLGTDTQYF
TRBJ2-3	.	.	TRBV25-1	16	TGTGCCAGCAGTGAAAAGAAGTTGGGGGTCCCAGATACGCAGTATTTT	CASSEKKLGVPDTQYF
TRBJ1-1	.	TRBD1	TRBV2	15	TGTGCCAGCAGTGACGCCAGGGGGATGAACACTGAAGCTTTCTTT	CASSDARGMNTEAFF
TRBJ1-4	once	TRBD1	TRBV7-6	16	TGTGCCAGCAGCTTAAATATCGGACAGGGCGAAGAAAAACTGTTTTTT	CASSLNIGQGEEKLFF
TRBJ1-1	.	.	TRBV5-8	13	TGTGCCAGCTTCCGACAGGAGTGGACTGAAGCTTTCTTT	CASFRQEWTEAFF
TRBJ1-2	.	TRBD1	TRBV6-1	14	TGTGCCAGCAGGGCGGGACAGGGTACGGGAGGCTACACCTTC	CASRAGQGTGGYTF
TRBJ1-6	.	.	TRBV6-9	15	TGTGCCAGCAGTTATCAGACAGAGGATAATTCACCCCTCCACTTT	CASSYQTEDNSPLHF
TRBJ2-7	.	TRBD2	TRBV7-3	16	TGTGCCAGCAGCTTAACCCTGGCTAGCGGGTCCTACGAGCAGTACTTC	CASSLTLASGSYEQYF
TRBJ2-5	.	.	TRBV2	15	TGTGCCAGCGGTAGGGTCGGAACGGCGGTTGAGACCCAGTACTTC	CASGRVGTAVETQYF
TRBJ2-6	.	.	TRBV5-1	19	TGCGCCAGCAGCTTGGGCCCAACGTCCGTAGGATCTGGGGCCAACGTCCTGACTTTC	CASSLGPTSVGSGANVLTF
TRBJ2-5	.	.	TRBV7-6	19	TGTGCCAGCAGCTCCCCCGGGGGGCAGGCCTTAGTGGGCCAAGAGACCCAGTACTTC	CASSSPGGQALVGQETQYF
TRBJ1-1	few	.	TRBV18	16	TGTGCCAGCTCACCAGGATTCGGGCAGGGGAACACTGAAGCTTTCTTT	CASSPGFGQGNTEAFF
TRBJ2-7	.	TRBD1	TRBV7-8	14	TGTGCCAGCAGCCTCCGGGACAGCTTCTACGAGCAGTACTTC	CASSLRDSFYEQYF
TRBJ2-1	.	TRBD2	TRBV5-6	17	TGTGCCAGCAGCTTAGCCGGGACTATTCAAACCTACAATGAGCAGTTCTTC	CASSLAGTIQTYNEQFF
TRBJ2-3	.	.	TRBV5-6	12	TGTGCCAGCAGCATCAGCACAGATACGCAGTATTTT	CASSISTDTQYF
TRBJ1-1	.	.	TRBV6-5	14	TGTGCCAGCAGTTACAAGGGAGGCTACACTGAAGCTTTCTTT	CASSYKGGYTEAFF
TRBJ2-5	.	.	TRBV5-1	15	TGCGCCAGCAGACAAGCACCGGGGCCAGGAGAGACCCAGTACTTC	CASRQAPGPGETQYF
TRBJ2-3	.	.	TRBV9	14	TGTGCCAGCAGCGCCCGGGGGTTGGCAGATACGCAGTATTTT	CASSARGLADTQYF
TRBJ2-1	.	.	TRBV6-6	15	TGTGCCAGCAGTTACGGCGGGGTAAAGGCCAATGAGCAGTTCTTC	CASSYGGVKANEQFF
TRBJ2-7	.	.	TRBV6-5	12	TGTGCCAGCAATACGGGTAACTACGAGCAGTACTTC	CASNTGNYEQYF
TRBJ1-1	few	.	TRBV7-9	14	TGTGCCAGCAGCTTAGCGGCGGCCGACACTGAAGCTTTCTTT	CASSLAAADTEAFF
TRBJ2-2	.	TRBD2	TRBV9	17	TGTGCCAGCAGCGTAGGTTTAGCGGGGGGGAACACCGGGGAGCTGTTTTTT	CASSVGLAGGNTGELFF
TRBJ2-7	.	TRBD2	TRBV11-3	15	TGTGCCAGCAGCTCCCGGACTAGCGTGTCCTACGAGCAGTACTTC	CASSSRTSVSYEQYF
TRBJ1-4	.	.	TRBV6-6	15	TGTGCCAGCAGCCCGCCCCAGGGCAGTCAGGAAAAACTGTTTTTT	CASSPPQGSQEKLFF
TRBJ2-5	.	TRBD2	TRBV7-3	13	TGTGCCAGCAGCCCAGCGGGAGCAGAGACCCAGTACTTC	CASSPAGAETQYF
TRBJ1-2	.	TRBD1	TRBV7-2	15	TGTGCCAGCAGCCCAGTACAGACAGGGGGTTATGGCTACACCTTC	CASSPVQTGGYGYTF
TRBJ1-2	once	.	TRBV28	11	TGTGCCAGCCGTCCGAAGGCTGGCTACACCTTC	CASRPKAGYTF
TRBJ1-1	once	TRBD1	TRBV5-1	14	TGCGCCAGCAGACCACAGGGGGCAGGGACTGAAGCTTTCTTT	CASRPQGAGTEAFF
TRBJ1-4	few	TRBD1	TRBV5-4	16	TGTGCCAGCAGCTCGACAGGGGATGCAACTAATGAAAAACTGTTTTTT	CASSSTGDATNEKLFF
TRBJ2-7	.	.	TRBV6-1	15	TGTGCCAGCAGTGAAGCGCCCCTCGGGGCCTACGAGCAGTACTTC	CASSEAPLGAYEQYF
TRBJ2-1	.	TRBD2	TRBV7-2	15	TGTGCCAGCAGCCCGCCTAGCGGGGGGGCCTTTGAGCAGTTCTTC	CASSPPSGGAFEQFF
TRBJ2-5	.	.	TRBV10-3	15	TGTGCCATCAGTGACCCAGTTGGGCTGCAAGAGACCCAGTACTTC	CAISDPVGLQETQYF
TRBJ2-3	.	TRBD2	TRBV5-1	16	TGCGCCAGCAGCTTCGGACTAGCGGGAGCAGGAGATACGCAGTATTTT	CASSFGLAGAGDTQYF
TRBJ2-5	.	.	TRBV5-8	13	TGTGCCAGCAGTCGAGTAGATCAAGAGACCCAGTACTTC	CASSRVDQETQYF
TRBJ1-4	.	.	TRBV5-1	14	TGCGCCAGCAGCTTGGTCCCGGGAAATGAAAAACTGTTTTTT	CASSLVPGNEKLFF
TRBJ1-2	.	TRBD1	TRBV19	16	TGTGCCAGTAGTATCCCCGGACAGGGGCGACAATGGAGCTACACCTTC	CASSIPGQGRQWSYTF
TRBJ2-1	.	TRBD2	TRBV4-2	17	TGTGCCAGCAGCCTCGGGACTAGCGGGAAGTCCTACAATGAGCAGTTCTTC	CASSLGTSGKSYNEQFF
TRBJ1-1	.	.	TRBV4-1	14	TGCGCCAGCAGCGTCAGAGGGGGAAGGGCTGAAGCTTTCTTT	CASSVRGGRAEAFF
TRBJ1-2	.	.	TRBV7-9	16	TGTGCCAGCAGCTTAATCATAACTACCCCTAACTATGGCTACACCTTC	CASSLIITTPNYGYTF
TRBJ2-1	.	TRBD1	TRBV7-3	17	TGTGCCAGCAGCATAACCGGGACAGCAAGCTCCTACAATGAGCAGTTCTTC	CASSITGTASSYNEQFF
TRBJ2-7	.	.	TRBV19	12	TGTGCCAGCACTACCGACTGGACTGAGCAGTACTTC	CASTTDWTEQYF
TRBJ1-2	once	TRBD1	TRBV7-8	15	TGTGCCAGCAGCTTAGAAAGGGGGCGAAATTATGGCTACACCTTC	CASSLERGRNYGYTF
TRBJ1-4	few	.	TRBV2	14	TGTGCCAGCAGTAGATATGCAACTAATGAAAAACTGTTTTTT	CASSRYATNEKLFF
TRBJ2-1	.	.	TRBV6-1	15	TGTGCCAGCAGTGAATTCGCGGGTTCCTACAATGAGCAGTTCTTC	CASSEFAGSYNEQFF
TRBJ1-1	.	.	TRBV11-2	14	TGTGCCAGCAGCTTAGAATACGGGAACACTGAAGCTTTCTTT	CASSLEYGNTEAFF
TRBJ1-6	.	.	TRBV25-1	13	TGTGCCAGCAGTGTGGGAGCCAATTCACCCCTCCACTTT	CASSVGANSPLHF
TRBJ2-7	few	TRBD1	TRBV11-2	14	TGTGCCAGCAGCTTTACGACAGGGAAAGGCGAGCAGTACTTC	CASSFTTGKGEQYF
TRBJ2-3	.	.	TRBV11-1	12	TGTGCCAGCAGCTTGGGTGCAGATACGCAGTATTTT	CASSLGADTQYF
TRBJ2-6	.	.	TRBV29-1	17	TGCAGCGTTGTGATGGAGCAGGGAAGGTTTGGGGCCAACGTCCCGACTTTC	CSVVMEQGRFGANVPTF
TRBJ1-2	.	TRBD1	TRBV27	13	TGTGCCAGCAGCCGGACAGGGGGCTATGGCTACACCTTC	CASSRTGGYGYTF
TRBJ2-2	.	.	TRBV28	16	TGTGCCAGCACCACTGGGGGAGTTGAGATATCCGGGGAGCTGTTTTTT	CASTTGGVEISGELFF
TRBJ1-5	.	.	TRBV19	13	TGTGCCAGTAGAGGGGACACGTATCAGCCCCAGCATTTT	CASRGDTYQPQHF
TRBJ2-7	.	.	TRBV4-2	15	TGTGCCAGCAGCCAAGCAGGCAGGGAGGTTTACGAGCAGTACTTC	CASSQAGREVYEQYF
TRBJ1-2	few	TRBD1	TRBV12-5	14	TGTGCTAGTGGTTTGGGACAGGGGGCCTTTGGCTACACCTTC	CASGLGQGAFGYTF
TRBJ2-7	.	.	TRBV28	14	TGTGCCAGCAGTTTCCGCGGGGCCCGGAACGAGCAGTACTTC	CASSFRGARNEQYF
TRBJ1-1	.	.	TRBV19	14	TGTGCCAGTAGTATAGCTACAGCGAACACTGAAGCTTTCTTT	CASSIATANTEAFF